These 27 T cell receptor beta chains share one sample of origin, sequenced in a study of blood T cell repertoires in COVID-19. Sequencing was performed with immunoSEQ multiplex PCR; in TCRdb, only in-frame clones are kept and a portion is missing. The table lists about 170,000 clones, approximately 79% of them singletons. Sequencing input: PBMCs or T cells enriched from blood (not recorded which). Receptor source: a woman aged 70-85 years in a cohort exposed to, infected with or recovered from COVID-19 (not recorded which).

V and J are TRBV5-4 and TRBJ2-3; TRBD1 matches 9 bases. V trimming: 4 bases; J trimming: 8 bases; junction bases outside the gene matches: 11. The CDR3 has 15 amino acids. Germline loops: CDR1 SGHNT, CDR2 YYREEE (reference sequence). CDR3 in DNA: TGTGCCAGCAGCCGAGGGACAGGGTGGATGGTTACGCAGTATTTT. Encoded protein: CASSRGTGWMVTQYF.

This clone was recorded only once. The chain recombines TRBV5-1 with TRBJ2-5; 10 bases are a match to TRBD1. Germline-derived CDR1 and CDR2 are SGHRS and YFSETQ. The ends lost 4 bases at V and 5 bases at J; junction bases unmatched: 8. The CDR3 extends over 15 amino acids. CDR3 in DNA: TGCGCCAGCAGCCCAGGACAGGGGGTGATGGAGACCCAGTACTTC. Amino acid sequence: CASSPGQGVMETQYF.

CDR3 loop: CASSLVQGYEQFF. The CDR3 nucleotides are TGTGCCAGCAGCTTAGTTCAGGGCTATGAGCAGTTCTTC. The chain links TRBV7-2 to TRBJ2-1; tentatively, D is TRBD1 (5 bases). The CDR3 loop spans 13 amino acids. Germline lookup yields CDR1 SGHTA and CDR2 FQGNSA. V dropped 1 base and J dropped 8 bases, with 9 bases sitting between them.

The chain couples TRBV5-4 to TRBJ1-6, with a weak D call TRBD1 (5 bases). Germline V gene data show CDR1 as SGHNT and CDR2 as YYREEE (reference sequence). With 1 base removed from V and 3 bases from J, the gap between germline ends came to 11 bases. The CDR3 length is 16 residues. The CDR3 DNA follows: TGTGCCAGCAGCTTGAGGGGCATCAGCTATAATTCACCCCTCCACTTT. The encoded protein is CASSLRGISYNSPLHF.

The chain is built from TRBV5-1 and TRBJ2-5; TRBD1 is a possible D gene (5 bases). The V end lost 3 bases, the J end lost 2 bases, and 11 bases lay between the germline ends. Looked up from germline, CDR1 is SGHRS and CDR2 is YFSETQ. The CDR3 covers 14 residues. The CDR3, as DNA: TGCGCCAGCAGCTCCGGTGGACAACAAGAGACCCAGTACTTC. Encoded protein: CASSSGGQQETQYF.

CDR3 amino acids: CASSSASGSLSNEQFF. Here the CDR3 DNA reads TGTGCCAGCAGTTCCGCTAGCGGGAGCCTTTCAAATGAGCAGTTCTTC. The chain recombines TRBV28 with TRBJ2-1; TRBD2 aligns across 10 bases. The CDR3 runs to 16 residues. The germline V gene has CDR1 MDHEN and CDR2 SYDVKM. The ends lost 4 bases at V and 7 bases at J; junction bases unmatched: 10.

V and J are TRBV28 and TRBJ2-1; 11 bases fit TRBD1. This CDR3 has 17 residues. Germline CDR1 reads MDHEN; CDR2 reads SYDVKM. Germline trimming cut 1 base from V and 7 bases from J; bases unmatched to any gene: 9. The CDR3 DNA reads TGTGCCAGCAGTTTATACTCCGTCGGGACAGGGGGGAATGAGCAGTTCTTC. As protein: CASSLYSVGTGGNEQFF. The variable domain in full, completed from reference TRBV28 and TRBJ2-1, reads DVKVTQSSRYLVKRTGEKVFLECVQDMDHENMFWYRQDPGLGLRLIYFSYDVKMKEKGDIPEGYSVSREKKERFSLILESASTNQTSMYLCASSLYSVGTGGNEQFFGPGTRLTVL.

V is TRBV29-1 and J is TRBJ1-2; possibly TRBD1 for D (6 bases). CDR1 SQVTM and CDR2 ANQGSEA come from the germline V gene. This CDR3 region has 15 residues. V lost 6 bases and J 2 bases, leaving 19 bases between the germline ends. The CDR3 here is CSVAAGGGGNYGYTF. CDR3 DNA sequence: TGCAGCGTCGCCGCGGGAGGGGGAGGAAACTATGGCTACACCTTC.

The chain combines TRBV11-2 with TRBJ1-2; 10 bases align to TRBD1. CDR1 is SGHAT and CDR2 is FQNNGV in the germline V gene. Trimming at V came to 8 bases and at J to 7 bases, leaving 10 bases not matched to a gene. The CDR3 runs 14 residues. As DNA, the CDR3 is TGTGCCAGCCCCGGGACAGGGGCGCTGGTTGGCTACACCTTC. Its translation: CASPGTGALVGYTF. The full variable domain, completed using reference TRBV11-2 and TRBJ1-2, is EAGVAQSPRYKIIEKRQSVAFWCNPISGHATLYWYQQILGQGPKLLIQFQNNGVVDDSQLPKDRFSAERLKGVDSTLKIQPAKLEDSAVYLCASPGTGALVGYTFGSGTRLTVV.

The V gene is TRBV29-1, the J gene TRBJ1-3; 11 positions agree with TRBD1. V lost 6 bases to trimming and J lost 2 bases; unmatched junction nucleotides: 6. The length of the CDR3 is 15 residues. The germline CDR1 and CDR2 sequences are SQVTM and ANQGSEA. The CDR3 loop is CSVVPGQGAGNTIYF. The CDR3, as DNA: TGCAGCGTGGTCCCGGGACAGGGGGCTGGAAACACCATATATTTT.

The rearrangement uses TRBV9 and TRBJ2-5; D is ambiguous. Germline CDR1 is SGDLS and CDR2 is YYNGEE. The V and J ends lost 0 bases and 1 base respectively, with 7 bases between them. The CDR3 contains 14 residues. The chain's CDR3 is CASSVGQFQETQYF. The CDR3 DNA reads as TGTGCCAGCAGCGTAGGGCAGTTCCAAGAGACCCAGTACTTC.

This chain uses TRBV9 with TRBJ1-5; TRBD1 matches 9 bases. V lost 3 bases and J lost 9; bases outside the gene matches: 4. The CDR3 has 13 residues. Germline values: CDR1 SGDLS, CDR2 YYNGEE. As DNA, the CDR3 is TGTGCCAGCAGCGCCACAGGGGGCCGGCCCCAGCATTTT. Its translation is CASSATGGRPQHF.

The V call is TRBV18, the J call TRBJ1-1; TRBD1 is a possible D gene (6 bases). V lost 4 bases and J 4 bases, leaving 25 bases between the germline ends. The CDR3 extends over 18 amino acids. CDR1 KGHSH and CDR2 LQKENI come from the germline V gene. CDR3 nucleotide sequence: TGTGCCAGCTCACTTGCGCGGGGGGGGGCCCTTTTACCCACTGAAGCTTTCTTT. Translated, it gives CASSLARGGALLPTEAFF.

The chain has TRBV7-3 and TRBJ2-1, with 10 nucleotides matching TRBD2. This CDR3 comprises 17 residues. Germline V gene data show CDR1 as SGHTA and CDR2 as FQGTGA. J gave up 7 bases and V 1 base, and 10 bases lay outside the gene matches. The CDR3 is CASSLRASLAGANEQFF. Here the CDR3 DNA reads TGTGCCAGCAGCTTAAGGGCCTCGCTAGCGGGGGCAAATGAGCAGTTCTTC.

This clone was counted between two and nine times. The genes are TRBV24-1 and TRBJ2-3, with 9 bases aligning to TRBD2. Germline V CDR1 and CDR2: KGHDR, SFDVKD. The CDR3 covers 14 residues. The V gene end was trimmed by 6 bases and the J gene end by 3 bases; junction bases not matched to a gene: 3. The CDR3 protein is CATSSAGGTDTQYF. The CDR3, as DNA: TGTGCCACCAGTTCGGCGGGAGGGACAGATACGCAGTATTTT.

The chain has TRBV14 and TRBJ2-1; TRBD2 agrees at 12 bases. This CDR3 comprises 15 residues. Germline-derived CDR1 and CDR2 are SGHDN and FVKESK. Trimming removed 4 bases from V and 9 bases from J; junction bases left unmatched: 7. The CDR3 is CASSLGLAGRGEQFF. In DNA, the CDR3 is TGTGCCAGCAGCCTCGGACTAGCGGGAAGGGGTGAGCAGTTCTTC.

The chain links TRBV6-5 to TRBJ1-2, with D maybe TRBD1 (5 bases). V was pared by 2 bases and J by 7 bases, with 11 bases between. The germline V gene has CDR1 MNHEY and CDR2 SVGAGI. The CDR3 length is 13 residues. This CDR3 reads CASSYGDFSGYTF. In nucleotides, the CDR3 is TGTGCCAGCAGTTACGGGGACTTCTCTGGCTACACCTTC.

This CDR3 reads CASSSWGLVLEQFF. The CDR3 DNA is TGTGCCAGCAGTTCTTGGGGCCTAGTGCTTGAGCAGTTCTTC. The V call is TRBV7-2, the J call TRBJ2-1; D is possibly TRBD1 (5 bases). Per the germline V gene, CDR1 is SGHTA and CDR2 is FQGNSA. Trimming cost V 6 bases and J 9 bases, with 18 bases left between them. The CDR3 extends over 14 amino acids. Looking up the rest from reference TRBV7-2 and TRBJ2-1 gives the full variable domain: GAGVSQSPSNKVTEKGKDVELRCDPISGHTALYWYRQSLGQGLEFLIYFQGNSAPDKSGLPSDRFSAERTGGSVSTLTIQRTQQEDSAVYLCASSSWGLVLEQFFGPGTRLTVL.

The chain employs TRBV27 and TRBJ2-7; 9 nucleotides agree with TRBD2. CDR3 length equals 13 residues. Germline values: CDR1 MNHEY, CDR2 SMNVEV (reference sequence). V lost 6 bases to trimming and J lost 5 bases; unmatched junction nucleotides: 5. Here the CDR3 reads CASRASGIDEQYF. Written as DNA, the CDR3 is TGTGCCAGCAGGGCTAGCGGGATTGACGAGCAGTACTTC.

The CDR3 protein is CASSLDRDGYTF. The CDR3 nucleotides are TGTGCCAGCAGTTTGGACAGGGATGGCTACACCTTC. The chain uses TRBV12-3 or TRBV12-4 and TRBJ1-2, with TRBD1 matching over 8 bases. V dropped 3 bases and J dropped 6; count of bases not matched to a gene: 0. This CDR3 spans 12 amino acids.

The chain carries TRBV29-1 and TRBJ1-1, with 7 bases that match TRBD1. This CDR3 is 11 amino acids long. With 7 bases clipped from V and 4 bases from J, the junction kept 3 bases outside the gene matches. Germline CDR1 is SQVTM and CDR2 is ANQGSEA. The CDR3 region has the DNA TGCAGCGGAAGGGACAGCACTGAAGCTTTCTTT. Translated, it gives CSGRDSTEAFF. Full variable domain (remainder filled in from reference TRBV29-1 and TRBJ1-1): SAVISQKPSRDICQRGTSLTIQCQVDSQVTMMFWYRQQPGQSLTLIATANQGSEATYESGFVIDKFPISRPNLTFSTLTVSNMSPEDSSIYLCSGRDSTEAFFGQGTRLTVV.

The rearrangement joins TRBV6-5 to TRBJ1-6; TRBD1 agrees at 7 bases. V lost 4 bases to trimming and J lost 9 bases; unmatched junction nucleotides: 3. Germline V gene sequence: CDR1 MNHEY, CDR2 SVGAGI. This CDR3 contains 13 residues. In nucleotides, the CDR3 is TGTGCCAGCAGTTCTCAGGGGGGTTCACCCCTCCACTTT. It translates to CASSSQGGSPLHF.

V and J are TRBV28 and TRBJ2-2; 11 nucleotides match TRBD2. The V gene end was trimmed by 5 bases and the J gene end by 5 bases; junction bases not matched to a gene: 16. Germline V gene data show CDR1 as MDHEN and CDR2 as SYDVKM. This CDR3 spans 19 amino acids. The CDR3, as DNA: TGTGCCAGCAGTCCGCCGGGGCTAGCGGGAGGTCGGGGAACCGGGGAGCTGTTTTTT. It encodes CASSPPGLAGGRGTGELFF.

This sequence joins TRBV5-5 and TRBJ2-2; weak D call: TRBD1 (6 bases). The CDR3 spans 15 residues. Trimming took off 4 bases at V and 6 bases at J, with 16 bases between the two ends. Germline CDR1 SGHKS, CDR2 YYEKEE (reference sequence). The CDR3: CASSPRTGNAGELFF. The CDR3 DNA is TGTGCCAGCAGCCCCCGTACAGGGAATGCCGGGGAGCTGTTTTTT.

This chain connects TRBV28 to TRBJ1-2, with TRBD1 as a possible D gene (6 bases). The CDR3 is made up of 14 amino acids. From germline, CDR1 is MDHEN and CDR2 SYDVKM. The V end lost 7 bases, the J end lost 1 base, and 13 bases lay between the germline ends. CDR3 sequence (DNA): TGTGCCAGCACTACAGGGACTAATAACTATGGCTACACCTTC. Amino acids: CASTTGTNNYGYTF.

This chain joins TRBV25-1 and TRBJ1-5; D remains unclear. V was shortened by 3 bases and J by 4 bases, with 10 bases between the two germline ends. Germline CDR1 is MGHDK and CDR2 is SYGVNS. The CDR3 is made up of 14 amino acids. The CDR3 sequence: CASSDEPRNQPQHF. The CDR3 coding sequence is TGTGCCAGCAGTGACGAGCCCAGGAATCAGCCCCAGCATTTT.

The chain links TRBV5-1 to TRBJ2-1; D not resolved. Germline V gene lookup returns CDR1 SGHRS and CDR2 YFSETQ. The CDR3 consists of 15 residues. V dropped 4 bases and J dropped 0 bases, with 11 bases sitting between them. The CDR3 DNA reads TGCGCCAGCAGCCAGGTCGGTGGCTCCTACAATGAGCAGTTCTTC. It translates to CASSQVGGSYNEQFF.